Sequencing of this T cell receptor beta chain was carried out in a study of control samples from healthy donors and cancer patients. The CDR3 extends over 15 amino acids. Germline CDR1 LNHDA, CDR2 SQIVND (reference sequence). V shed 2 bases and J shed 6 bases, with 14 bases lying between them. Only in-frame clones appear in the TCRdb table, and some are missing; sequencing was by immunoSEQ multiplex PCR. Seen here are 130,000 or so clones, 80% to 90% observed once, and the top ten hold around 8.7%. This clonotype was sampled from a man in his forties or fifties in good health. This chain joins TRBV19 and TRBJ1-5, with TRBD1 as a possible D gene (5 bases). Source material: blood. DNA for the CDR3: TGTGCCAGTAGTATACAGGGTGGAGGGCTTCAGCCCCAGCATTTT. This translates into CASSIQGGGLQPQHF.